Described below is a single TCR beta chain sequence and its context. This receptor's antigen is unknown. No qualities accompany the bases; no much larger clone lies one base away. The cohort consisted of fewer than 700 healthy bone marrow donors. All cohort members were sampled while nominally healthy, although unrecorded immune exposures were likely present. The donor was CMV seronegative and belonged to the group of 352 seronegative cohort members. Each donor provided a peripheral blood sample, and peripheral blood mononuclear cells were used for TCR beta sequencing. The Qiagen DNeasy Blood Extraction Kit was used to extract genomic DNA from the blood cell samples. Library method: the immunoSEQ multiplex PCR assay. For the multiplex PCR, a mixture combining 60 forward primers for TCR Vbeta segments and 13 reverse primers for TCR Jbeta segments was used. Amplification of the CDR3 region of rearranged TCR beta genes was performed with a multiplex PCR assay on genomic DNA. The amplified TCR beta libraries were sequenced on the Illumina HiSeq System as 87-base-pair reads. The authors processed their data as follows. A later analysis counted about 80 million unique TCR beta chains across the roughly 700 repertoires, and 9 million to 14 million of these chains were shared by at least two donors. To remove PCR and sequencing errors, raw reads were error-corrected and collapsed into unique sequences using a nearest-neighbor algorithm that merged closely related sequences. Alignment of CDR3 sequences to IMGT reference sequences was used to assign V, D and J gene segments. For a sequence to be retained, a match of at least six nucleotides to both a V gene segment and a J gene segment was required. A rearrangement was called productive if the CDR3 had no stop codons and remained in frame with V and J, and every other rearrangement was called non-productive. Following IMGT convention, CDR3 was defined as the stretch from the second conserved V-encoded cysteine to the conserved J-encoded phenylalanine. The earlier analysis of 587 of the donors excluded sequences that lacked an unambiguous match to a single V gene segment. In an earlier analysis of a few hundred of the donors, V segments were called functional above 56.7% productive rearrangements and were called segregating when the between-donor standard deviation exceeded 5%. A statistical classification framework was developed to diagnose cytomegalovirus status using the catalog of TCR beta chain sequences. V and J gene assignment, in a later analysis, came from comparing TCR nucleotide sequences with IMGT/GENE-DB human TR gene sequences. In a later analysis, CDR3 sequences and most-parsimonious VDJ recombination scenarios were assigned using the TCRdist pipeline. A later analysis defined each TCR beta chain by its CDR3 amino acid sequence plus V-gene family, and excluded reads lacking a unique V-gene family. A later analysis removed over 500 highly shared, low-generation-probability nucleotide sequences to deal with suspected cross-contamination and a sequencing artifact. For each public chain, a later analysis derived a clonal expansion index from normalized ranks of inferred template counts within each repertoire. In a later analysis, generation probabilities were computed with a VDJ recombination model fitted to out-of-frame rearrangements, and the resulting probabilities were checked against IGoR. A later analysis scored TCR-TCR, TCR-HLA and TCR-CMV co-occurrence with hypergeometric tests, applying a repertoire-size bias correction to TCR pairs. In a later analysis, false discovery rates were estimated by permuting HLA or CMV assignments 20 times. In a later analysis, co-occurring TCRs were grouped using DBSCAN, and TCRdist sequence similarity was added for clustering within HLA-allele-positive subsets. Co-occurrence clustering excluded repertoires with fewer than 30,000 or more than 120,000 public chains, plus five with anomalous nucleotide sharing. TCRdb carries this immuneACCESS record with in-frame sequences only. Its versions omit some clonotypes, under half of them owing to an unresolved V gene in the studies checked, with the rest unexplained. For V, J and clone size, that table is used; D and trimming come from the DNA. The sample includes 110,000 or so clones, with 75% observed a single time. Approximately 1.2% of the sample belongs to the ten largest clones.

The sample comes from a study of cytomegalovirus exposure and HLA in healthy donors (TCRdb year 2017). Study-level background: An earlier analysis of 587 of the donors reported 250 to 300 Gb of sequence data and 117 million unique TCR beta sequences obtained from approximately 180 million T cells. Every discovery cohort repertoire had been produced on one sequencing platform. The study combined high-throughput TCR immunosequencing, statistical association of individual TCRs with disease status, and machine learning to predict cytomegalovirus infection status. Rather than using new phenotypic data, the later analysis identified candidate immune exposures from TCR beta sequences and from how often those sequences occurred across donors. The T cell repertoires of around 730 subjects were profiled by immunosequencing and related to cytomegalovirus serostatus. A few DR-DQ haplotypes were treated as single units for association and clustering because of strong linkage in the cohort. The study aimed to test whether signatures of past pathogen exposure could be identified by cataloging public T cell receptors. Across 300 to 400 genotyped donors of the cohort, an average of approximately 200,000 unique TCR beta nucleotide sequences per donor were sequenced, and roughly 17% of those sequences were non-productive. The genetic ancestry cluster associated with self-reported Caucasian donors included about four fifths of the roughly 380 genotyped donors. HLA typing covered class I and class II loci at four-digit resolution. Alongside the repertoire data, information on donor age, sex, ethnicity and CMV serostatus was compiled. In a later genetic analysis, genome-wide SNP genotypes for about three fifths of the 666 donors were used, and that subset was treated as a discovery cohort. Typing coverage differed by locus: A, B, C, DRB1 and DQB1 were typed in roughly 629-630 donors, DQA1 in about 500, DPA1 in 606, and DPB1 in just under 480. Along with the approximately 670-subject first cohort, a separate validation cohort of some 130 different subjects was used. An earlier analysis of 500 to 750 of the donors applied high-throughput TCR beta sequencing to assess whether each TCR beta V gene segment acted as functional or pseudogenic. Around 320 gigabases of sequencing data and 78 million or so unique TCR sequences were included in an early release covering roughly 600 HLA-typed donors. A later analysis re-examined previously published TCR beta repertoires from around 670 donors and added high-resolution HLA genotyping to investigate patterns of TCR occurrence.

Relative to germline, V is 3 bases shorter and J is 4 bases shorter, with 12 bases between their ends. Inclusive of the bounding cysteine and phenylalanine, the CDR3 is 14 residues long. The kept DNA is CDR3 alone, 42 bases in frame from the first base. Based on the germline V gene, the CDR1 and CDR2 sequences are MDHEN and SYDVKM. Overall study outcomes, separate from this receptor: The authors suggested that the approach could potentially be generalized to other disease states and immunological phenotypes. Linkage disequilibrium might explain the correlated functional status among segregating V segments, but an unknown experimental factor could not be excluded. In a later analysis, HLA-associated TCR beta chains were found to be more clonally expanded and to have lower generation probabilities than equally common non-associated chains. Three of the identified cytomegalovirus-associated TCR beta chains were confirmed in vitro to be specific for cytomegalovirus antigens. In a later genetic analysis, a missense DCLRE1C variant was associated with V-gene and J-gene trimming of TCR beta chains, and the association was replicated in an independent cohort. A group of highly shared sequence variants was considered likely to be a technical artifact of the sequencing pipeline. A total of about 180 TCR beta chains were listed by the study as associated with cytomegalovirus. In a later analysis, 16,951 TCR beta sequences were associated with specific HLA alleles at a false discovery rate of 0.05. A further reported finding was that TCR beta sequences accurately predicted the HLA-A and HLA-B alleles for most subjects in the first cohort. Assigning TCR associations to individual alleles was difficult when HLA alleles, especially DR and DQ, strongly co-occurred. CMV serostatus was the only immune exposure information available for the cohort. In both the original and validation cohorts, the classifier was reported to diagnose cytomegalovirus status with high specificity and sensitivity. Most TCR sequences were seen in very few donors, while some public TCRs were found in many individuals. Broadly in line with IMGT annotations, most TCR beta V segments showed up in productive rearrangements about 87% or about 30% of the time in an earlier analysis of around 600 of the donors. According to a later analysis, parvovirus B19, influenza, CMV and Epstein-Barr virus appeared linked to several top co-occurrence clusters. In this cohort, only TCR beta chains were sequenced, and detectable features were limited by the absence of alpha or paired-chain data. Some IMGT-functional V segments, including TRBV6-2 and TRBV6-3, could not be distinguished by the 87-base-pair reads and were therefore excluded. The earlier analysis of a few hundred of the donors excluded roughly 17 rarely observed V segments, including chromosome 9 orphons, because counts were too low. HLA typing was unavailable for some donors at each locus, so association tests used only the typed subset. Sequencing depth was assumed to be roughly uniform across donors in the presence/absence analyses, though that assumption may not hold. According to a later analysis, TCR association rates differed among HLA loci, with DRB1 alleles showing the most associated TCRs and HLA-C alleles showing the fewest. A later analysis found that most CMV-associated TCR beta chains appeared HLA-restricted, with HLA associations seemingly driven largely by CMV exposure. In a later genetic analysis, fewer N-insertions in productive TCRs were reported among donors in an Asian-associated ancestry cluster than the roughly 640-donor mean.

The receptor comes from a man in his forties in good health and CMV-seronegative. Sample: PBMCs. This chain joins TRBV28 to TRBJ1-1; no confident D gene assignment can be made. The CDR3 protein sequence reads: CASSLSLRGTEAFF. The nucleotides read TGTGCCAGCAGTTTGTCCTTGAGAGGCACTGAAGCTTTCTTT.